Detailed here is one T cell receptor beta chain. What it binds is not known. The source of the sample is a study of CXCR3-negative and CXCR3-positive naive CD8 T cells. The study, taken as a whole, reports: With respect to TRBV-TRBJ usage, naive CXCR3-negative and CXCR3-positive cells were similar; memory differed. Naive cells with CXCR3 showed TRB CDR3s that were more hydrophobic than those in CXCR3-negative naive cells.

Germline V CDR1 and CDR2: MNHNY, SVGAGI (reference sequence). This CDR3 is built from 19 residues. Researchers prepared the TRB cDNA libraries using 5' RACE with UMI labels. From the 5' RACE reads, TCRdb lists one entry per CDR3 protein and no DNA. The sample yields 150,000 or so distinct CDR3 sequences, of which the top ten take up 0.45% to 0.6%. V gene TRBV6-6 combines with J gene TRBJ2-5; TCRdb indicates TRBD1, and absent DNA this call remains unverified. The receptor's source is a human donor in good health. Some clones in this sample may be carry-over from other donors' samples. The material sequenced was naive CXCR3+ CD8+ T cells from blood. The subset: CD45RO-CCR7+CD27+CD95- naive CD8+ T cells expressing CXCR3 (TNR3+). The CDR3 protein is CASSYSRFYRTGVLETQYF.